Following are 18 T cell receptor beta chains from one sample sequenced in a study of blood T cells in healthy people across ages. Together with a sample-barcoded 5' primer, a J-beta primer mix was included in a second PCR lasting roughly 6 to 12 cycles. TCRdb re-derived calls from the 5' RACE reads in MiXCR, one entry per CDR3 protein. In the table there are about a million distinct CDR3 sequences, just over 50% of which are singletons. The sequenced sample consisted of blood. Receptor source: an older woman in good health.

This clonotype was counted only a few times. The chain has TRBV27 and TRBJ1-6, with D uncertain. This CDR3 is built from 12 residues. Trimming cost V 8 bases and J 6 bases, with 8 bases left between them. Per germline, CDR1 MNHEY and CDR2 SMNVEV (reference sequence). CDR3 region: CASGQTNSPLHF. The CDR3 nucleotides are TGTGCCAGCGGGCAAACTAATTCACCCCTCCACTTT.

The chain uses TRBV11-3 and TRBJ2-5, with unresolved D. CDR1 and CDR2 from the germline V gene are SGHNT and YENEEA. This CDR3 comprises 15 residues. The V gene lost 1 base and the J gene lost 7 bases, with 16 bases spanning the gap. CDR3 DNA sequence: TGTGCCAGCAGCTTAGCCGGTCCCCTCCCCGGGACCCAGTACTTC. As protein: CASSLAGPLPGTQYF.

V is TRBV6-2 or TRBV6-3 and J is TRBJ2-5, with 13 nucleotides matching TRBD2. The CDR3 extends over 16 amino acids. Germline V gene sequence: CDR1 MNHEY, CDR2 SVGEGT. The V gene end was trimmed by 2 bases and the J gene end by 5 bases; junction bases not matched to a gene: 5. Here the CDR3 reads CASSYGGLAGWETQYF. In nucleotides, the CDR3 is TGTGCCAGCAGTTACGGGGGACTAGCGGGATGGGAGACCCAGTACTTC.

This chain links TRBV28 with TRBJ2-1, with 11 bases that match TRBD2. V was clipped by 6 bases and J by 4 bases; unmatched bases: 5. Germline CDR1 MDHEN, CDR2 SYDVKM. This CDR3 spans 15 amino acids. CDR3 amino acids: CASRLAGGGYNEQFF. Written as DNA, the CDR3 is TGTGCCAGCAGATTAGCGGGGGGGGGTTACAATGAGCAGTTCTTC.

V and J are TRBV29-1 and TRBJ2-5; 9 nucleotides match TRBD1. The CDR3 consists of 13 residues. Germline V CDR1 and CDR2: SQVTM, ANQGSEA. V was pared by 8 bases and J by 5 bases, with 9 bases of the junction left unmatched. This CDR3 is CSSGTGIVETQYF. The DNA of the CDR3 is TGCAGCTCCGGGACAGGGATTGTGGAGACCCAGTACTTC.

The sample holds a few counts of this clonotype. The chain has TRBV7-9 and TRBJ1-2, with D uncertain. The V and J ends lost 6 bases and 2 bases respectively, with 10 bases between them. CDR3 length: 13 residues. Germline V gene sequence: CDR1 SEHNR, CDR2 FQNEAQ (reference sequence). CDR3 DNA sequence: TGTGCCAGCAGTTCTTCAGAAAACTATGGCTACACCTTC. It yields the protein CASSSSENYGYTF. The entire variable domain, with the rest obtained from reference TRBV7-9 and TRBJ1-2, is as follows: DTGVSQNPRHKITKRGQNVTFRCDPISEHNRLYWYRQTLGQGPEFLTYFQNEAQLEKSRLLSDRFSAERPKGSFSTLEIQRTEQGDSAMYLCASSSSENYGYTFGSGTRLTVV.

Details on this clonotype: One end of the junction varies from germline; a read error may be responsible. The V call is TRBV10-2, the J call TRBJ1-6; 7 bases line up with TRBD1. Germline-derived CDR1 and CDR2 are WSHSY and SAAADI. The CDR3 contains 13 residues. CDR3 sequence reads: CASSRDSHSPPHF. The CDR3 coding sequence is TGCGCCAGCAGCCGGGACAGTCATTCACCCCCCCACTTT.

The J gene is TRBJ2-1, the V gene TRBV20-1; 11 bases agree with TRBD2. In germline, CDR1 is DFQATT, CDR2 SNEGSKA (reference sequence). J was trimmed by 2 bases and V by 3 bases; bases with no gene match: 6. This CDR3 is 16 amino acids long. In DNA form, the CDR3 reads TGCAGTGCTAGTATTTTAGCGGGAGGGCCCTACAATGAGCAGTTCTTC. It translates to CSASILAGGPYNEQFF.

This chain uses TRBV7-2 with TRBJ2-7; D unresolved. CDR1 and CDR2 from the germline V gene are SGHTA and FQGNSA. This CDR3 contains 13 residues. Deletions cut 5 bases from V and 2 bases from J, with 10 bases between. CDR3 amino acids: CASSLPTTYEQYF. In DNA, the CDR3 is TGTGCCAGCAGCCTACCAACAACCTACGAGCAGTACTTC.

The chain links TRBV7-2 to TRBJ1-4, with D perhaps matching TRBD1 (6 bases). This CDR3 contains 17 residues. Per the germline V gene, CDR1 is SGHTA and CDR2 is FQGNSA. V was shortened by 2 bases and J by 0 bases, with 13 bases between the two germline ends. This CDR3 is CASSLWGAGATNEKLFF. The CDR3 nucleotides are TGTGCCAGCAGCTTATGGGGGGCGGGGGCAACTAATGAAAAACTGTTTTTT.

The chain carries TRBV6-5 and TRBJ1-1, with 7 bases identical to TRBD1. The CDR3 totals 14 residues. V was clipped by 7 bases and J by 3 bases; unmatched bases: 8. The germline V gene encodes CDR1 MNHEY and CDR2 SVGAGI. The CDR3 protein is CASIGQGVYTEAFF. CDR3 in DNA: TGTGCCAGCATCGGGCAGGGGGTGTACACTGAAGCTTTCTTT.

The J gene is TRBJ2-1, the V gene TRBV7-8, with D possibly called TRBD1 or TRBD2 (5 bases each). Germline values: CDR1 SGHVS, CDR2 FQNEAQ. The CDR3 covers 17 residues. Trimming removed 5 bases from V and 1 base from J, with 18 bases in between. Here the CDR3 reads CASSPHMLAGSYNEQFF. CDR3 bases: TGTGCCAGCAGCCCACACATGCTAGCAGGGTCCTACAATGAGCAGTTCTTC. Looking up the rest from reference TRBV7-8 and TRBJ2-1 gives the full variable domain: GAGVSQSPRYKVAKRGQDVALRCDPISGHVSLFWYQQALGQGPEFLTYFQNEAQLDKSGLPSDRFFAERPEGSVSTLKIQRTQQEDSAVYLCASSPHMLAGSYNEQFFGPGTRLTVL.

This clonotype appeared a few times. The chain employs TRBV12-3 or TRBV12-4 and TRBJ1-2; 8 nucleotides agree with TRBD1. Trimming cost V 6 bases and J 4 bases; bases outside gene matches: 7. The CDR3 covers 14 residues. The DNA of the CDR3 is TGTGCCAGCAGCCCAGGGGGCCGCGGCTATGGCTACACCTTC. It yields the protein CASSPGGRGYGYTF.

This clonotype was picked up a small number of times. The CDR3 region is CSVGGGLGEQFF. The CDR3 DNA sequence: TGCAGCGTTGGGGGAGGCCTAGGTGAGCAGTTCTTC. The chain is built from TRBV29-1 and TRBJ2-1; TRBD2 is a possible D gene (6 bases). CDR3 length: 12 residues. Per the germline V gene, CDR1 is SQVTM and CDR2 is ANQGSEA. Trimming took off 4 bases at V and 9 bases at J, with 13 bases between the two ends.

The chain recombines TRBV20-1 with TRBJ2-1; TRBD2 aligns across 7 bases. The germline V gene has CDR1 DFQATT and CDR2 SNEGSKA (reference sequence). The CDR3 contains 18 residues. Trimming at V came to 2 bases and at J to 0 bases, leaving 13 bases not matched to a gene. This CDR3 reads CSARFLLGGTTSYNEQFF. The DNA for the CDR3 is TGCAGTGCTAGATTCCTCTTGGGTGGGACTACCTCCTACAATGAGCAGTTCTTC.

The chain carries TRBV12-3 or TRBV12-4 and TRBJ1-5, with unresolved D. The CDR3 length is 15 residues. The ends were cut back, 2 bases at V and 2 bases at J, with 10 bases in the middle. The CDR3 DNA sequence: TGTGCCAGCAGTTTAAACTCGGCTGGCAATCAGCCCCAGCATTTT. Translated: CASSLNSAGNQPQHF.

This clonotype was observed a few times. This sequence joins TRBV3-1 and TRBJ2-7; maybe TRBD2 (5 bases). The CDR3 is 15 amino acids. Deletions cut 1 base from V and 6 bases from J, with 16 bases between. Germline CDR1 and CDR2: LGHDT and YNNKEL (reference sequence). CDR3: CASSQVPKWGVEQYF. The CDR3 DNA follows: TGTGCCAGCAGCCAAGTCCCCAAGTGGGGAGTCGAGCAGTACTTC.

This clonotype occurred a few times. The CDR3 nucleotides are TGTGCCAGCAGTGAAAGTTGGGACAGCATCTACGAGCAGTACTTC. Its translation: CASSESWDSIYEQYF. This sequence joins TRBV2 and TRBJ2-7; 7 nucleotides agree with TRBD1. With 2 bases clipped from V and 3 bases from J, the junction kept 7 bases outside the gene matches. Germline-derived CDR1 and CDR2 are SNHLY and FYNNEI. CDR3 length equals 15 residues. Full variable domain (rest looked up from reference TRBV2 and TRBJ2-7): EPEVTQTPSHQVTQMGQEVILRCVPISNHLYFYWYRQILGQKVEFLVSFYNNEISEKSEIFDDQFSVERPDGSNFTLKIRSTKLEDSAMYFCASSESWDSIYEQYFGPGTRLTVT.